The 18 T cell receptor beta chains in this list originate from one sample, sequenced in a study of blood T cell repertoires in COVID-19. Libraries were prepared by immunoSEQ multiplex PCR; TCRdb keeps only in-frame clonotypes and omits some of them. This sample has some 22,000 clones; 65% to 90% occur once, and the top ten carry 48%. Material: peripheral blood. These receptors all stem from an older man with acute or convalescent COVID-19.

The chain employs TRBV29-1 and TRBJ1-2, with 8 bases identical to TRBD1. Germline assignment: CDR1 SQVTM and CDR2 ANQGSEA. Germline trimming cut 2 bases from V and 8 bases from J; bases unmatched to any gene: 16. The CDR3 sequence is 16 residues long. The CDR3 nucleotides read TGCAGCGTTGAATCTCGGCTACAGGGGGGCACGAGGGGCTACACCTTC. Encoded protein: CSVESRLQGGTRGYTF.

V is TRBV19 and J is TRBJ1-4, with D hard to call. The germline V and J ends were trimmed by 2 bases and 4 bases, with 11 bases remaining between them. CDR1 LNHDA and CDR2 SQIVND come from the germline V gene (reference sequence). The CDR3 is made up of 15 amino acids. The CDR3 region is CASSIKADINEKLFF. The CDR3 DNA reads as TGTGCCAGTAGTATAAAGGCCGACATTAATGAAAAACTGTTTTTT.

This rearrangement joins TRBV2 to TRBJ1-4; weak D call: TRBD1 (5 bases). The CDR3 runs to 18 residues. Trimming removed 6 bases from V and 1 base from J, with 21 bases in between. Germline loops: CDR1 SNHLY, CDR2 FYNNEI. The CDR3 spells CASSWDGGVGETNEKLFF. Written as DNA, the CDR3 is TGTGCCAGCAGCTGGGACGGCGGGGTAGGGGAAACTAATGAAAAACTGTTTTTT.

This chain connects TRBV7-3 to TRBJ2-5; TRBD1 is a possible D gene (6 bases). In germline, CDR1 is SGHTA, CDR2 FQGTGA. The germline V and J ends were trimmed by 1 base and 5 bases, with 11 bases remaining between them. The CDR3 extends over 14 amino acids. In DNA form, the CDR3 reads TGTGCCAGCAGCTTAAACAGGGCGAGTGAGACCCAGTACTTC. It encodes CASSLNRASETQYF.

The chain carries TRBV5-1 and TRBJ1-3; D possibly corresponds to TRBD1 (5 bases). Trimming left V 4 bases short and J 1 base short, with 12 bases between. This CDR3 spans 15 amino acids. CDR1 is SGHRS, CDR2 YFSETQ, per germline. The CDR3 spells CASSPAGVSGNTIYF. DNA for the CDR3: TGCGCCAGCAGCCCTGCGGGGGTATCTGGAAACACCATATATTTT.

The rearrangement uses TRBV27 and TRBJ2-5; no reliable D call. The germline V gene encodes CDR1 MNHEY and CDR2 SMNVEV (reference sequence). Trimming shortened V by 4 bases and J by 4 bases, and 10 bases separated the two germline ends. The CDR3 has 13 amino acids. The CDR3 here is CASSSSGSETQYF. CDR3 nucleotide sequence: TGTGCCAGCAGTTCTTCAGGATCAGAGACCCAGTACTTC.

The chain joins TRBV5-1 to TRBJ2-1, with 8 bases identical to TRBD1. Germline V gene data show CDR1 as SGHRS and CDR2 as YFSETQ. The length of the CDR3 is 14 residues. V gave up 7 bases and J gave up 7 bases; unmatched junction bases: 10. The CDR3 here is CASSTTGGRNEQFF. The CDR3 DNA is TGCGCCAGCTCGACAACAGGGGGACGGAATGAGCAGTTCTTC.

The genes are TRBV3-1 (or the pseudogene TRBV3-2) and TRBJ1-2; 7 bases agree with TRBD1. Germline CDR1 and CDR2: LGHDT and YNNKEL (reference sequence). The ends lost 5 bases at V and 4 bases at J; junction bases unmatched: 4. The CDR3 runs 13 residues. The CDR3 is CASSRDSLYGYTF. CDR3 bases: TGTGCCAGCAGCAGGGACAGCCTCTATGGCTACACCTTC.

This chain uses TRBV24-1 with TRBJ1-1; perhaps TRBD1 as D (5 bases). CDR1 KGHDR and CDR2 SFDVKD come from the germline V gene. The CDR3 covers 15 residues. Between the trimmed V and J ends, which lost 3 bases and 6 bases, there was a span of 16 bases. In nucleotides, the CDR3 is TGTGCCACCAGTGATGGCCGACATCAGGGCGCTGAAGCTTTCTTT. Translated: CATSDGRHQGAEAFF.

For the CDR3, the DNA is TGTGCCAGCAGCTTAGATATGGGGGGGTGGCAGACTTACTACGAGCAGTACTTC. It translates to CASSLDMGGWQTYYEQYF. The chain has TRBV11-2 and TRBJ2-7; 7 nucleotides line up with TRBD2. Trimming took 0 bases from V and 3 from J; bases not matched to a gene: 14. The CDR3 length is 18 residues. Germline lookup yields CDR1 SGHAT and CDR2 FQNNGV. Using reference TRBV11-2 and TRBJ2-7 for the parts outside the CDR3, the full variable domain is EAGVAQSPRYKIIEKRQSVAFWCNPISGHATLYWYQQILGQGPKLLIQFQNNGVVDDSQLPKDRFSAERLKGVDSTLKIQPAKLEDSAVYLCASSLDMGGWQTYYEQYFGPGTRLTVT.

The V and J genes are TRBV6-5 and TRBJ2-5; the match to TRBD2 covers 10 bases. Germline CDR1 and CDR2: MNHEY and SVGAGI. The CDR3 consists of 16 residues. V was clipped by 2 bases and J by 1 base; unmatched bases: 4. CDR3 region: CASSYRRLAGQETQYF. CDR3 nucleotide sequence: TGTGCCAGCAGTTACCGGCGACTAGCGGGCCAAGAGACCCAGTACTTC.

V gene TRBV9 combines with J gene TRBJ1-6, with TRBD1 identical over 9 bases. V lost 4 bases and J lost 7; bases outside the gene matches: 9. The CDR3 length is 16 residues. Germline V lookup: CDR1 SGDLS, CDR2 YYNGEE. CDR3 sequence reads: CASSTGTGMWNSPLHF. In nucleotides, the CDR3 is TGTGCCAGCAGCACCGGGACAGGGATGTGGAATTCACCCCTCCACTTT.

This clone has just a few counts. This rearrangement joins TRBV6-5 to TRBJ2-7; a weak D match, TRBD2 (5 bases). The CDR3 contains 15 residues. The V end was cut by 8 bases, the J end by 0 bases, with 17 bases between. Germline V lookup: CDR1 MNHEY, CDR2 SVGAGI. The CDR3, as DNA: TGTGCCAGCTCCGAAGATAGCGAAAGCTCCTACGAGCAGTACTTC. It encodes CASSEDSESSYEQYF.

The V and J genes are TRBV11-3 and TRBJ2-3; D is perhaps TRBD2 (5 bases). V gave up 5 bases and J gave up 0 bases, with 12 bases separating them. The CDR3 is 15 residues long. CDR1 is SGHNT, CDR2 YENEEA, per germline. This CDR3 reads CASSLRTGSTDTQYF. As DNA, the CDR3 is TGTGCCAGCAGCCTACGGACGGGGAGCACAGATACGCAGTATTTT.

The chain uses TRBV30 and TRBJ1-2; 8 positions agree with TRBD1. Unmatched junction bases numbered 12, after V lost 0 bases and J lost 6 bases. The CDR3 contains 16 residues. The germline CDR1 and CDR2 sequences are GTSNPN and SVGIG (reference sequence). The CDR3 nucleotides are TGTGCCTGGAGTGTTAAGTGGGCAGGGGGCGCGGATGGCTACACCTTC. Protein product: CAWSVKWAGGADGYTF.

The chain is built from TRBV4-3 and TRBJ1-1, with TRBD1 as a possible D gene (5 bases). Per the germline V gene, CDR1 is LGHNA and CDR2 is YSLEER. The CDR3 loop spans 16 amino acids. The V gene lost 0 bases and the J gene lost 3 bases, with 14 bases spanning the gap. The CDR3 here is CASSQEWGLPYTEAFF. CDR3 nucleotide sequence: TGCGCCAGCAGCCAAGAATGGGGCCTACCTTACACTGAAGCTTTCTTT.

The rearrangement joins TRBV7-2 to TRBJ1-5; a possible D gene is TRBD1 (5 bases). CDR1 SGHTA and CDR2 FQGNSA come from the germline V gene. Trimming cost V 2 bases and J 4 bases, with 15 bases left between them. The length of the CDR3 is 16 residues. In DNA, the CDR3 is TGTGCCAGCAGCTTAATTTTTCTGCAGGGTAATCAGCCCCAGCATTTT. This sequence encodes CASSLIFLQGNQPQHF.

The genes are TRBV6-5 and TRBJ2-3; 12 bases map to TRBD2. The length of the CDR3 is 14 residues. Germline V lookup: CDR1 MNHEY, CDR2 SVGAGI. Trimming cost V 6 bases and J 5 bases; bases outside gene matches: 3. CDR3 sequence (DNA): TGTGCCAGCAGGGCGGGACTAGCGGGAGATACGCAGTATTTT. Its translation is CASRAGLAGDTQYF.